This record concerns one T cell receptor beta chain sequence. Seattle's enrolled individuals joined amid active infection and were then monitored longitudinally. The data belong to a study of blood T cell repertoires in COVID-19. Study as a whole: COVID-19 samples from acute and convalescent phases originated in the United States, Italy and Spain. Sources were T cells, B-cell-depleted T cells, or PBMCs; the material itself was cDNA or gDNA.

Study processing details: Amplification of reference gene primers provided the estimated nucleated cell counts. Sequenced by immunoSEQ multiplex PCR; TCRdb stores in-frame clones only, minus some. That table supplies the V and J calls and clone size; D and trimming were determined from the DNA. This sample carries 220,000 or so clones, 82% of them seen once, and the ten largest clones take approximately 8%. CDR1 MNHEY and CDR2 SMNVEV come from the germline V gene (reference sequence). This CDR3 comprises 14 residues. V lost 5 bases to trimming and J lost 0 bases, with 11 bases between them. Sequencing was performed on peripheral blood. The receptor was isolated from a woman of 80 years or more with COVID-19, enrolled during active disease. V and J are TRBV27 and TRBJ2-7; tentatively, D is TRBD1 (6 bases). The CDR3 DNA reads TGTGCCAGCAGTACAGGGAGAAGCTCCTACGAGCAGTACTTC. Translation: CASSTGRSSYEQYF.